These T cell receptor beta chains were read from a single sample in a study of siplizumab effects on memory and regulatory T cells. Data came from immunoSEQ multiplex PCR; TCRdb stores just in-frame clones and leaves some out. The profile shows more than 85,000 clones, around 90% of them singletons. The specimen was Tregs sorted from blood. The receptors here all came from a human donor in good health. CDR3s include the opening cysteine and the closing phenylalanine or tryptophan. The D gene is left open where the match is weak. Clone size appears in some rows only: once, few, many, or a class for an expanded clone.

j_call d_call clone_size v_call cdr3_aa cdr3_nt
TRBJ1-5 . . TRBV15 CATSREVSRQGNQPQHF TGTGCCACCAGCAGAGAGGTTTCGCGACAGGGCAATCAGCCCCAGCATTTT
TRBJ2-1 . few TRBV5-5 CASSFDGVYNEQFF TGTGCCAGCAGTTTTGACGGAGTTTACAATGAGCAGTTCTTC
TRBJ1-1 . few TRBV10-1 CASSERRGSTEAFF TGCGCCAGCAGTGAGAGGAGGGGAAGTACTGAAGCTTTCTTT
TRBJ2-5 TRBD1 . TRBV28 CASRTTGDGETQYF TGTGCCAGCAGGACGACAGGGGATGGGGAGACCCAGTACTTC
TRBJ2-7 TRBD2 few TRBV7-9 CASSPRTSGSYEQYF TGTGCCAGCAGCCCGAGGACTAGCGGGAGCTACGAGCAGTACTTC
TRBJ2-1 . . TRBV6-1 CASEGDLVEQFF TGTGCCAGCGAAGGGGATCTGGTGGAGCAGTTCTTC
TRBJ1-2 TRBD1 . TRBV27 CASSYRGPDGYTF TGTGCCAGCAGCTACAGGGGGCCAGATGGCTACACCTTC
TRBJ1-2 TRBD1 . TRBV5-6 CASSLGQGAYGYTF TGTGCCAGCAGCCTAGGACAGGGGGCCTATGGCTACACCTTC
TRBJ2-1 . . TRBV11-3 CASSPPGGQGQFF TGTGCCAGCAGCCCCCCCGGGGGGCAAGGGCAGTTCTTC
TRBJ2-2 TRBD1 . TRBV4-1 CASSPTGPGELFF TGCGCCAGCAGCCCGACAGGGCCCGGGGAGCTGTTTTTT
TRBJ1-5 . once TRBV4-1 CASSQVGVGGDQPQHF TGCGCCAGCAGCCAAGTGGGGGTCGGGGGGGATCAGCCCCAGCATTTT
TRBJ1-3 TRBD1 . TRBV11-2 CASSQRQGGRGNTIYF TGTGCCAGCAGCCAAAGACAGGGAGGGAGAGGAAACACCATATATTTT
TRBJ2-2 . . TRBV11-2 CASSGGSGNTGELFF TGTGCCAGCAGCGGCGGTAGCGGGAACACCGGGGAGCTGTTTTTT
TRBJ2-3 TRBD2 . TRBV9 CASSVGGLGDTQYF TGTGCCAGCAGCGTCGGGGGACTAGGGGATACGCAGTATTTT
TRBJ1-5 . . TRBV7-2 CASSFIGQPQHF TGTGCCAGCAGCTTTATTGGGCAGCCCCAGCATTTT
TRBJ1-1 . . TRBV7-2 CASSLVGNTEAFF TGTGCCAGCAGCTTAGTGGGTAACACTGAAGCTTTCTTT
TRBJ2-5 . . TRBV19 CASSIWLGSSQETQYF TGTGCCAGTAGTATTTGGCTGGGCAGTTCCCAAGAGACCCAGTACTTC
TRBJ2-1 TRBD1 . TRBV10-3 CAISGQGAGNEQFF TGTGCCATCAGTGGACAGGGAGCAGGAAATGAGCAGTTCTTC
TRBJ1-1 . once TRBV2 CASGVGVNTEAFF TGTGCCTCGGGTGTGGGGGTAAACACTGAAGCTTTCTTT
TRBJ2-2 TRBD1 . TRBV4-1 CASSLRQGNTGELFF TGCGCCAGCAGCTTGCGACAGGGGAACACCGGGGAGCTGTTTTTT
TRBJ1-6 TRBD1 . TRBV5-1 CASSLDLYRGSNSPLHF TGCGCCAGCAGCTTAGACCTTTACAGGGGAAGTAATTCACCCCTCCACTTT
TRBJ2-7 TRBD1 once TRBV30 CAWSPRGYEQYF TGTGCCTGGAGTCCCAGGGGGTACGAGCAGTACTTC
TRBJ2-5 TRBD2 . TRBV25-1 CASSEFYAGGLQETQYF TGTGCCAGCAGTGAATTTTATGCGGGAGGGCTCCAAGAGACCCAGTACTTC
TRBJ2-2 . . TRBV18 CASSPGMSANTGELFF TGTGCCAGCTCACCTGGGATGTCAGCGAACACCGGGGAGCTGTTTTTT
TRBJ1-1 . few TRBV7-9 CASSRVLNTEAFF TGTGCCAGCAGCCGGGTCTTGAACACTGAAGCTTTCTTT
TRBJ1-2 . once TRBV18 CASSPGLDITYGYTF TGTGCCAGCTCACCAGGTTTGGACATAACTTATGGCTACACCTTC
TRBJ2-6 TRBD1 . TRBV27 CASSQATRTGSGANVLTF TGTGCCAGCAGCCAGGCGACACGGACAGGCTCTGGGGCCAACGTCCTGACTTTC